This T cell receptor beta chain was profiled in a study of neurological immune-mediated disorders. TCRdb called the 5' RACE reads again in MiXCR, with one record for every CDR3 protein. The table lists about 38,000 distinct CDR3 sequences, roughly 10% of them singletons. Ten or more counts support this clonotype. Its antigen is currently unknown. Time point meaning: technical triplicate 1. Points from the study as a whole: Across subjects, expanded clones had no CDR3 amino acid sequences in common, pointing to private repertoires in all groups.

V lost 2 bases and J 11 bases, leaving 7 bases between the germline ends. Germline CDR1 reads LGHDT; CDR2 reads YNNKEL (reference sequence). This CDR3 comprises 11 residues. Material: PBMCs. The sequence derives from a man aged 55 to 70 with HTLV-1-associated myelopathy (HAM/TSP). This chain joins TRBV3-1 and TRBJ2-1; no definite D call. The CDR3 DNA reads as TGTGCCAGCAGCCAATCCGGCAAGCAGTTCTTC. Encoded protein: CASSQSGKQFF.